A single sample gave rise to the 9 T cell receptor beta chains below, sequenced in a study of CD8 T cells in ankylosing spondylitis. These receptors have no known antigen. MiXCR was run by TCRdb on the 5' RACE reads, yielding one entry per CDR3 protein. Of about 440,000 distinct CDR3 sequences listed, 17% were seen once; the top ten hold 0.95% to 1.1%. Study outcomes and limitations: Blood of patients with ankylosing spondylitis appeared to be characterized by a TCR beta motif of eight highly homologous variants.

The sequencing input was blood, either unsorted or a sorted T cell fraction (not recorded which). These receptors came from a male donor with ankylosing spondylitis.

This chain connects TRBV27 to TRBJ2-7; 8 bases fit TRBD1. Germline V gene lookup returns CDR1 MNHEY and CDR2 SMNVEV (reference sequence). The CDR3 is 15 amino acids. The trim removed 5 bases at V and 5 bases at J, leaving 11 bases unmatched. The CDR3 DNA reads as TGTGCCAGCAGTCCCGTAGGACAGGGAAAGAACGAGCAGTACTTC. Its translation is CASSPVGQGKNEQYF.

This clonotype was counted between two and nine times. Written as DNA, the CDR3 is TGTGCCGAAGGGGCGAACTTTGGTACGCAGTATTTT. Encoded protein: CAEGANFGTQYF. J is TRBJ2-3 and V is TRBV28; TRBD1 might be the D (5 bases). CDR3 length: 12 amino acids. Germline assignment: CDR1 MDHEN and CDR2 SYDVKM. V was cut by 11 bases and J by 8 bases, with 17 bases left in between.

This clonotype was counted only a few times. The chain uses TRBV18 and TRBJ1-4; 8 bases fit TRBD1. V gave up 1 base and J gave up 5 bases; unmatched junction bases: 9. Germline lookup yields CDR1 KGHSH and CDR2 LQKENI. This CDR3 is 17 amino acids long. As DNA, the CDR3 is TGTGCCAGCTCACCACAAACGCGGACAGGGAGAAATGAAAAACTGTTTTTT. Translation gives CASSPQTRTGRNEKLFF.

This chain uses TRBV15 with TRBJ2-2, with D unresolved. The V and J ends lost 5 bases and 3 bases respectively, with 10 bases between them. Germline CDR1 reads LNHNV; CDR2 reads YYDKDF (reference sequence). This CDR3 is 14 amino acids long. CDR3 loop: CATSQDQYTGELFF. DNA for the CDR3: TGTGCCACCAGCCAAGACCAATACACCGGGGAGCTGTTTTTT.

This clonotype was seen at least ten times. V and J are TRBV12-3 or TRBV12-4 and TRBJ1-1; TRBD1 is a possible D gene (5 bases). Trimming stripped 5 bases from V and 5 bases from J, with 24 bases between. The length of the CDR3 is 17 residues. CDR3 region: CASSPRGTALLGTEAFF. The CDR3 nucleotides read TGTGCCAGCAGTCCGCGGGGGACGGCACTCCTAGGGACTGAAGCTTTCTTT.

This clonotype was detected ten times or more. The rearrangement uses TRBV7-9 and TRBJ2-4; D might be TRBD1 (5 bases). V was shortened by 0 bases and J by 1 base, with 13 bases between the two germline ends. The length of the CDR3 is 17 residues. CDR1 is SEHNR and CDR2 is FQNEAQ in the germline V gene (reference sequence). This CDR3 is CASSLATANEAKNIQYF. Written as DNA, the CDR3 is TGTGCCAGCAGCTTAGCGACAGCGAATGAGGCCAAAAACATTCAGTACTTC. Complete variable domain (other parts from reference TRBV7-9 and TRBJ2-4): DTGVSQNPRHKITKRGQNVTFRCDPISEHNRLYWYRQTLGQGPEFLTYFQNEAQLEKSRLLSDRFSAERPKGSFSTLEIQRTEQGDSAMYLCASSLATANEAKNIQYFGAGTRLSVL.

The chain has TRBV5-4 and TRBJ2-7, with 8 bases that match TRBD1. After removal of 3 bases from V and 5 bases from J, the junction contained 4 bases not matched to a gene. CDR1 is SGHNT, CDR2 YYREEE, per germline (reference sequence). The CDR3 runs 13 residues. CDR3 region: CASSSQGAHEQYF. The DNA of the CDR3 is TGTGCCAGCAGCTCTCAGGGGGCCCACGAGCAGTACTTC.

The gene calls are TRBV3-1 and TRBJ2-1; D ambiguous. CDR1 is LGHDT and CDR2 is YNNKEL in the germline V gene (reference sequence). This CDR3 spans 9 amino acids. Deletions cut 11 bases from V and 9 bases from J, with 8 bases between. CDR3 region: CAAGREQFF. In DNA form, the CDR3 reads TGTGCCGCCGGACGTGAGCAGTTCTTC.

This clonotype was recorded a few times. The J gene is TRBJ2-4, the V gene TRBV7-3; D might be TRBD2 (7 bases). Trimming shortened V by 5 bases and J by 6 bases, and 17 bases separated the two germline ends. CDR3 length: 15 residues. Per germline, CDR1 SGHTA and CDR2 FQGTGA. CDR3 in amino acids: CASSPVGGPLNIQYF. The CDR3 coding sequence is TGTGCCAGCAGCCCCGTCGGGGGGCCCTTAAACATTCAGTACTTC. Drawing the rest from reference TRBV7-3 and TRBJ2-4, the complete variable domain is GAGVSQTPSNKVTEKGKYVELRCDPISGHTALYWYRQSLGQGPEFLIYFQGTGAADDSGLPNDRFFAVRPEGSVSTLKIQRTERGDSAVYLCASSPVGGPLNIQYFGAGTRLSVL.